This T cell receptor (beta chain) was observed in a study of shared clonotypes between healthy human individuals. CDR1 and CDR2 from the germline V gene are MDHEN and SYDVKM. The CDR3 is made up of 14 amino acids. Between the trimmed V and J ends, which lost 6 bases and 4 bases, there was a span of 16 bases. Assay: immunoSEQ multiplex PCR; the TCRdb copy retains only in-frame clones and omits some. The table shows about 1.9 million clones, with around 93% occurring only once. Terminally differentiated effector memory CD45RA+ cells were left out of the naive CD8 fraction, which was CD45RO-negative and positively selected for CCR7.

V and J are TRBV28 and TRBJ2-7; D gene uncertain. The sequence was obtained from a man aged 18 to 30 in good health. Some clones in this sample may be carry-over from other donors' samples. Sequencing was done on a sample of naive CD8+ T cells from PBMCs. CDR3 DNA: TGTGCCAGCAGCCCGTGGGCCTTTGAGTACGAGCAGTACTTC. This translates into CASSPWAFEYEQYF.